Below are 30 T cell receptor beta chains sequenced from a single sample in a study of beta chain features in type 1 diabetes. The authors reverse transcribed all of the isolated RNA, so sequencing captured expressed TCRB transcripts. Only in-frame clones appear in the TCRdb table, and some are missing; sequencing was by immunoSEQ multiplex PCR. The sample has roughly 500,000 clones; approximately 30% are singletons. The sequencing sample was made of naive CD4+ T cells from blood. These receptors came from a man between 18 and 29 years old in good health.

This clone came up a few times. The gene calls are TRBV5-1 and TRBJ1-1; D is uncertain. CDR3 length: 14 amino acids. The germline CDR1 and CDR2 sequences are SGHRS and YFSETQ. Trimming removed 0 bases from V and 2 bases from J, with 8 bases in between. The CDR3 is CASSLVEGNTEAFF. The CDR3 nucleotides are TGCGCCAGCAGCTTGGTGGAGGGAAACACTGAAGCTTTCTTT.

Regarding this clone: The junction departs from germline at one end; a sequencing error may be responsible. V gene TRBV30 combines with J gene TRBJ1-1; D ambiguous. Germline-derived CDR1 and CDR2 are GTSNPN and SVGIG (reference sequence). The CDR3 spans 13 residues. Here the CDR3 DNA reads TGTTCCTGGAGTGAAAGAATGAACACTGAAGCTTTCTTT. Its translation: CSWSERMNTEAFF. The variable domain in full, with the rest retrieved from reference TRBV30 and TRBJ1-1, is SQTIHQWPATLVQPVGSPLSLECTVEGTSNPNLYWYRQAAGRGLQLLFYSVGIGQISSEVPQNLSASRPQDRQFILSSKKLLLSDSGFYLCSWSERMNTEAFFGQGTRLTVV.

This clone showed up just a few times. The CDR3 nucleotides are TGTGCCACCAGCAGAGATCGGGCGACCCAAGAGACCCAGTACTTC. Translating gives CATSRDRATQETQYF. The V and J genes are TRBV15 and TRBJ2-5; D is unresolved. Between the trimmed V and J ends, which lost 0 bases and 1 base, there was a span of 9 bases. From germline, CDR1 is LNHNV and CDR2 YYDKDF (reference sequence). The CDR3 spans 15 residues.

A few counts support this clone. The chain links TRBV4-3 to TRBJ1-1, with a tentative D call TRBD1 (6 bases). The germline V gene encodes CDR1 LGHNA and CDR2 YSLEER. The CDR3 sequence is 14 residues long. Between the trimmed V and J ends, which lost 1 base and 4 bases, there was a span of 10 bases. As DNA, the CDR3 is TGCGCCAGCAGCCAAGTTTTAGGGGGCACTGAAGCTTTCTTT. Translating gives CASSQVLGGTEAFF.

V and J are TRBV28 and TRBJ1-2; D is uncertain. CDR3 size: 12 residues. The germline V gene encodes CDR1 MDHEN and CDR2 SYDVKM. Trimming pared 2 bases from V and 4 bases from J, leaving 5 bases between. This chain's CDR3 is CASSLRTYGYTF. The CDR3 region has the DNA TGTGCCAGCAGTTTACGAACCTATGGCTACACCTTC.

This rearrangement joins TRBV30 to TRBJ1-3; TRBD1 aligns across 9 bases. Per germline, CDR1 GTSNPN and CDR2 SVGIG (reference sequence). V was pared by 2 bases and J by 2 bases, with 1 base of the junction left unmatched. CDR3 size: 14 residues. The CDR3 DNA follows: TGTGCCTGGAGTAGGACAGGGGCTGGAAACACCATATATTTT. Amino acids: CAWSRTGAGNTIYF.

The rearrangement uses TRBV5-1 and TRBJ2-7; 9 bases are shared with TRBD2. J lost 7 bases, V lost 6 bases, and 8 bases had no gene match. This CDR3 is 13 amino acids long. Germline V gene lookup returns CDR1 SGHRS and CDR2 YFSETQ. The chain's CDR3 is CASTVAGVSEQYF. The CDR3 bases are TGCGCCAGCACGGTAGCGGGGGTTAGTGAGCAGTACTTC.

In this sample, this clone turned up a few times. The chain has TRBV30 and TRBJ2-5, with a possible D match to TRBD2 (6 bases). This CDR3 has 14 residues. Trimming removed 0 bases from V and 5 bases from J, with 13 bases in between. Germline V gene data show CDR1 as GTSNPN and CDR2 as SVGIG (reference sequence). CDR3 sequence: CAWSVRRARETQYF. Written as DNA, the CDR3 is TGTGCCTGGAGTGTACGGAGGGCGCGGGAGACCCAGTACTTC.

The genes are TRBV7-9 and TRBJ2-3; unclear D gene. The CDR3 has 15 amino acids. Germline V lookup: CDR1 SEHNR, CDR2 FQNEAQ (reference sequence). Trimming pared 2 bases from V and 10 bases from J, leaving 19 bases between. As DNA, the CDR3 is TGTGCCAGCAGCTTAACAACCAGCGCCAATGCCGCGCAGTATTTT. This translates into CASSLTTSANAAQYF.

The genes are TRBV7-2 and TRBJ2-1; 8 nucleotides agree with TRBD2. This CDR3 contains 15 residues. With 4 bases clipped from V and 7 bases from J, the junction kept 9 bases outside the gene matches. Germline values: CDR1 SGHTA, CDR2 FQGNSA. CDR3 sequence: CASSYQAGDGNEQFF. CDR3 DNA: TGTGCCAGCAGCTACCAAGCGGGAGACGGGAATGAGCAGTTCTTC.

This clone was counted a few times. The chain combines TRBV7-2 with TRBJ2-2; 8 nucleotides agree with TRBD1. This CDR3 has 12 amino acids. Germline CDR1 SGHTA, CDR2 FQGNSA. J lost 6 bases, V lost 9 bases, and 3 bases had no gene match. CDR3 in amino acids: CARGQGPGELFF. The CDR3 coding sequence is TGTGCCAGAGGACAGGGCCCCGGGGAGCTGTTTTTT.

This clone was recorded once. The sample contains more than one DNA sequence encoding this CDR3. V is TRBV7-2 and J is TRBJ2-3; D gene uncertain. Per the germline V gene, CDR1 is SGHTA and CDR2 is FQGNSA. Trimming cost V 0 bases and J 0 bases, with 4 bases left between them. This CDR3 is 14 amino acids long. The CDR3 nucleotides are TGTGCCAGCAGCTTAGCGGGCAGCACAGATACGCAGTATTTT. Its protein product is CASSLAGSTDTQYF. Supplemented by reference TRBV7-2 and TRBJ2-3, the full variable domain reads GAGVSQSPSNKVTEKGKDVELRCDPISGHTALYWYRQSLGQGLEFLIYFQGNSAPDKSGLPSDRFSAERTGGSVSTLTIQRTQQEDSAVYLCASSLAGSTDTQYFGPGTRLTVL.

Concerning this clone: Within the sample, other DNA sequences also encode this same CDR3. This chain connects TRBV25-1 to TRBJ2-5, with D unresolved. The germline CDR1 and CDR2 sequences are MGHDK and SYGVNS. This CDR3 is 12 amino acids long. The V gene lost 4 bases and the J gene lost 0 bases, with 3 bases spanning the gap. CDR3 nucleotides: TGTGCCAGCAGTGGTTACCAAGAGACCCAGTACTTC. Protein: CASSGYQETQYF. The whole variable domain, remainder taken from reference TRBV25-1 and TRBJ2-5, is EADIYQTPRYLVIGTGKKITLECSQTMGHDKMYWYQQDPGMELHLIHYSYGVNSTEKGDLSSESTVSRIRTEHFPLTLESARPSHTSQYLCASSGYQETQYFGPGTRLLVL.

This clone was observed a handful of times. The J gene is TRBJ1-1, the V gene TRBV7-3; TRBD1 aligns across 7 bases. The germline V gene has CDR1 SGHTA and CDR2 FQGTGA. Germline trimming cut 4 bases from V and 4 bases from J; bases unmatched to any gene: 6. The CDR3 sequence is 14 residues long. The CDR3: CASSSTGSGTEAFF. The CDR3 DNA reads as TGTGCCAGCAGCTCGACAGGGTCCGGCACTGAAGCTTTCTTT.

In its sample, this clone was seen a few times. The chain combines TRBV18 with TRBJ1-2; the D is unclear. V lost 2 bases and J lost 2, with 6 bases in between. CDR1 KGHSH and CDR2 LQKENI come from the germline V gene. This CDR3 is built from 13 residues. The CDR3 DNA reads as TGTGCCAGCTCACCAGTGCAGAACTATGGCTACACCTTC. Residues: CASSPVQNYGYTF.

V gene TRBV30 combines with J gene TRBJ1-2; 10 bases agree with TRBD1. The V gene's germline CDR1 is GTSNPN and CDR2 SVGIG (reference sequence). This CDR3 has 14 amino acids. J lost 5 bases, V lost 8 bases, and 11 bases had no gene match. The CDR3 region has the DNA TGTGCCCAGCTTGCCCGGGACAGGGGATATGGCTACACCTTC. Translated: CAQLARDRGYGYTF.

This clone was observed a few times. V usage is TRBV7-2 and J usage is TRBJ1-1; a weak D match, TRBD1 (5 bases). Germline V gene sequence: CDR1 SGHTA, CDR2 FQGNSA. The V gene lost 4 bases and the J gene lost 4 bases, with 10 bases spanning the gap. This CDR3 has 13 residues. The chain's CDR3 is CASSSGPGTEAFF. In nucleotides, the CDR3 is TGTGCCAGCAGCTCGGGACCGGGCACTGAAGCTTTCTTT. Supplemented by reference TRBV7-2 and TRBJ1-1, the full variable domain reads GAGVSQSPSNKVTEKGKDVELRCDPISGHTALYWYRQSLGQGLEFLIYFQGNSAPDKSGLPSDRFSAERTGGSVSTLTIQRTQQEDSAVYLCASSSGPGTEAFFGQGTRLTVV.

The rearrangement uses TRBV30 and TRBJ1-3, with D perhaps matching TRBD1 (5 bases). V was trimmed by 3 bases and J by 0 bases, leaving 9 bases between them. This CDR3 has 14 residues. Germline V gives CDR1 GTSNPN, CDR2 SVGIG (reference sequence). CDR3 region: CAWRTGGSGNTIYF. The CDR3 bases are TGTGCCTGGAGAACCGGGGGCTCTGGAAACACCATATATTTT.

This chain connects TRBV14 to TRBJ2-1; D is unresolved. CDR3 length: 16 residues. V was clipped by 2 bases and J by 0 bases, with 11 bases between them. The germline CDR1 and CDR2 sequences are SGHDN and FVKESK. In DNA, the CDR3 is TGTGCCAGCAGCCAAATGTACGGAAGCTCCTACAATGAGCAGTTCTTC. Translated: CASSQMYGSSYNEQFF.

This clone has a handful of counts. The rearrangement joins TRBV7-8 to TRBJ2-1; 9 positions match TRBD2. Germline lookup yields CDR1 SGHVS and CDR2 FQNEAQ. V shed 1 base and J 5 bases; nucleotides not matched to a gene: 3. This CDR3 has 15 amino acids. The CDR3: CASSLVSGRNNEQFF. Here the CDR3 DNA reads TGTGCCAGCAGCTTAGTAAGCGGGAGGAACAATGAGCAGTTCTTC.

The J gene is TRBJ2-7, the V gene TRBV27; 7 bases fit TRBD1. V lost 2 bases, J lost 6 bases, and 7 bases stayed unmatched. This CDR3 spans 14 amino acids. In germline, CDR1 is MNHEY, CDR2 SMNVEV (reference sequence). CDR3 region: CASSLIRQGGEQYF. Here the CDR3 DNA reads TGTGCCAGCAGTTTAATAAGACAGGGTGGCGAGCAGTACTTC.

V usage is TRBV4-3 and J usage is TRBJ2-7, with 8 bases fitting TRBD2. The CDR3 runs to 15 residues. Germline lookup yields CDR1 LGHNA and CDR2 YSLEER. V lost 1 base to trimming and J lost 0 bases; unmatched junction nucleotides: 2. CDR3 sequence reads: CASSQVSGSSYEQYF. The CDR3, as DNA: TGCGCCAGCAGCCAAGTGAGCGGGAGCTCCTACGAGCAGTACTTC.

This clone was detected a few times. The chain has TRBV5-1 and TRBJ2-3; TRBD1 matches at 7 bases. The germline gives CDR1 SGHRS, CDR2 YFSETQ. The CDR3 is made up of 16 amino acids. J lost 4 bases, V lost 0 bases, and 8 bases had no gene match. The CDR3: CASSLEGGAGADTQYF. CDR3 coding DNA: TGCGCCAGCAGCTTGGAAGGGGGCGCCGGAGCAGATACGCAGTATTTT.

This clone has a handful of counts. The sample holds other DNA sequences that translate to the same CDR3. The gene calls are TRBV2 and TRBJ2-5; no clear D gene. Germline V gene lookup returns CDR1 SNHLY and CDR2 FYNNEI. The CDR3 contains 10 residues. The V end lost 4 bases, the J end lost 5 bases, and 2 bases lay between the germline ends. CDR3 sequence reads: CASSGETQYF. Written as DNA, the CDR3 is TGTGCCAGCAGTGGCGAGACCCAGTACTTC.

This clone was recorded once. The rearrangement joins TRBV27 to TRBJ1-5; no clear D gene. CDR1 and CDR2 from the germline V gene are MNHEY and SMNVEV (reference sequence). The CDR3 has 14 amino acids. The V end was cut by 4 bases, the J end by 1 base, with 8 bases between. The CDR3 loop reads CASSSRLSNQPQHF. The DNA for the CDR3 is TGTGCCAGCAGTTCCAGGTTGAGCAATCAGCCCCAGCATTTT.

This chain joins TRBV18 and TRBJ2-4; D perhaps matches TRBD2 (6 bases). CDR1 is KGHSH and CDR2 is LQKENI in the germline V gene. This CDR3 region has 14 residues. With 4 bases removed from V and 8 bases from J, the gap between germline ends came to 15 bases. The CDR3 loop reads CASSRGANGDIQYF. DNA of the CDR3: TGTGCCAGCTCACGCGGGGCTAACGGGGACATTCAGTACTTC.

The gene calls are TRBV28 and TRBJ1-4; D unclear. V shed 3 bases and J shed 0 bases, with 5 bases lying between them. Germline loops: CDR1 MDHEN, CDR2 SYDVKM. The CDR3 runs to 14 residues. CDR3 region: CASSFVATNEKLFF. CDR3 nucleotides: TGTGCCAGCAGTTTTGTCGCAACTAATGAAAAACTGTTTTTT. The complete variable domain, with remaining parts taken from reference TRBV28 and TRBJ1-4, reads DVKVTQSSRYLVKRTGEKVFLECVQDMDHENMFWYRQDPGLGLRLIYFSYDVKMKEKGDIPEGYSVSREKKERFSLILESASTNQTSMYLCASSFVATNEKLFFGSGTQLSVL.

In its sample, this clone was seen a few times. The gene calls are TRBV4-1 and TRBJ2-3, with a possible D match to TRBD1 (5 bases). Germline CDR1 is MGHRA and CDR2 is YSYEKL. The CDR3 has 18 amino acids. The V and J ends lost 1 base and 0 bases respectively, with 17 bases between them. The CDR3 sequence: CASSQGPGQSWSTDTQYF. CDR3 coding DNA: TGCGCCAGCAGCCAAGGGCCCGGACAAAGTTGGAGCACAGATACGCAGTATTTT.

This chain connects TRBV5-4 to TRBJ2-7; a weak D match, TRBD1 (5 bases). The germline gives CDR1 SGHNT, CDR2 YYREEE (reference sequence). Between the trimmed V and J ends, which lost 0 bases and 6 bases, there was a span of 13 bases. This CDR3 spans 14 amino acids. This chain's CDR3 is CASSLDVRQPEQYF. DNA of the CDR3: TGTGCCAGCAGCTTGGATGTGCGACAGCCCGAGCAGTACTTC.

The chain joins TRBV19 to TRBJ2-1, with 12 positions matching TRBD2. After removal of 6 bases from V and 7 bases from J, the junction contained 7 bases not matched to a gene. Per the germline V gene, CDR1 is LNHDA and CDR2 is SQIVND (reference sequence). The CDR3 sequence is 15 residues long. The CDR3 DNA is TGTGCCAGTAGCGGCCTAGCGGGAGGGTGGAATGAGCAGTTCTTC. It is translated as CASSGLAGGWNEQFF. Full variable domain (outside the CDR3, taken from reference TRBV19 and TRBJ2-1): DGGITQSPKYLFRKEGQNVTLSCEQNLNHDAMYWYRQDPGQGLRLIYYSQIVNDFQKGDIAEGYSVSREKKESFPLTVTSAQKNPTAFYLCASSGLAGGWNEQFFGPGTRLTVL.